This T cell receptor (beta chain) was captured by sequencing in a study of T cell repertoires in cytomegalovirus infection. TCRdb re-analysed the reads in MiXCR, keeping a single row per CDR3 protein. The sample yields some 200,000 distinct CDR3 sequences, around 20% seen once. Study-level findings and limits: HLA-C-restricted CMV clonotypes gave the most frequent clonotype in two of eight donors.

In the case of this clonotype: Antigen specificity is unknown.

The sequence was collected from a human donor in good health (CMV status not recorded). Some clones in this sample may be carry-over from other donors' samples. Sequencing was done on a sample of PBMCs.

CDR3 in DNA: TGTGCCAGCGGGCAGGGGACAGATACGCAGTATTTT. Protein: CASGQGTDTQYF. The chain couples TRBV12-3 or TRBV12-4 to TRBJ2-3, with D perhaps TRBD1 (6 bases). Trimming removed 8 bases from V and 3 bases from J, with 9 bases in between. The CDR3 sequence is 12 residues long.